One and the same sample provided the 10 T cell receptor beta chains below, sequenced in a study of blood T cell repertoires in COVID-19. TCRdb's copy holds only in-frame clones and misses some; the assay was immunoSEQ multiplex PCR. This table has 200,000 to 250,000 clones, around 83% appearing once. The sequenced material came from peripheral blood. The receptors stem from a man between 45 and 60 years old who had recovered from COVID-19.

V usage is TRBV15 and J usage is TRBJ2-2, with D tentatively TRBD2 (6 bases). Germline assignment: CDR1 LNHNV and CDR2 YYDKDF (reference sequence). The CDR3 totals 19 residues. V lost 0 bases and J lost 4, with 21 bases in between. CDR3 region: CATSRDLPGGNIITGELFF. The CDR3 DNA reads TGTGCCACCAGCAGAGATTTACCGGGCGGGAATATAATCACCGGGGAGCTGTTTTTT.

Written as DNA, the CDR3 is TGTGCCAGCAGCTTGTGGCTAGCGGGAGAAGGGGGCCTCTACGAGCAGTACTTC. Its translation is CASSLWLAGEGGLYEQYF. The chain joins TRBV5-5 to TRBJ2-7, with 10 bases aligning to TRBD2. The CDR3 is 18 residues long. CDR1 is SGHKS, CDR2 YYEKEE, per germline (reference sequence). Trimming took 1 base from V and 3 from J; bases not matched to a gene: 13.

The J gene is TRBJ2-1, the V gene TRBV18, with 9 bases matching TRBD2. There are 16 residues in the CDR3. J gave up 5 bases and V 3 bases, and 8 bases lay outside the gene matches. In germline, CDR1 is KGHSH, CDR2 LQKENI. CDR3 amino acids: CASSPIAGVSHNEQFF. The CDR3 coding sequence is TGTGCCAGCTCACCCATAGCGGGAGTATCCCACAATGAGCAGTTCTTC. Variable domain in full (rest from reference TRBV18 and TRBJ2-1): NAGVMQNPRHLVRRRGQEARLRCSPMKGHSHVYWYRQLPEEGLKFMVYLQKENIIDESGMPKERFSAEFPKEGPSILRIQQVVRGDSAAYFCASSPIAGVSHNEQFFGPGTRLTVL.

The V gene is TRBV27, the J gene TRBJ2-3; tentative D call: TRBD2 (5 bases). The V gene's germline CDR1 is MNHEY and CDR2 SMNVEV (reference sequence). The CDR3 runs 18 residues. V shed 3 bases and J shed 1 base, with 20 bases lying between them. The CDR3 DNA is TGTGCCAGCAGTTTTTTAATAACGGGGTCGGCTCGCACAGATACGCAGTATTTT. Translation gives CASSFLITGSARTDTQYF.

The rearrangement links TRBV27 to TRBJ2-1, with 7 bases fitting TRBD1. Germline CDR1 reads MNHEY; CDR2 reads SMNVEV (reference sequence). The CDR3 is 15 residues long. Trimming removed 3 bases from V and 8 bases from J; junction bases left unmatched: 10. DNA for the CDR3: TGTGCCAGCAGTTTCGGGACAGAGGTGGCGGATGAGCAGTTCTTC. This translates into CASSFGTEVADEQFF.

The gene calls are TRBV27 and TRBJ2-1, with 12 nucleotides matching TRBD2. The V gene end was trimmed by 7 bases and the J gene end by 6 bases; junction bases not matched to a gene: 10. Germline V gene lookup returns CDR1 MNHEY and CDR2 SMNVEV (reference sequence). The CDR3 has 16 amino acids. The CDR3 reads CASTPLTSGRSNEQFF. The CDR3 nucleotides are TGTGCCAGCACTCCCCTGACTAGCGGGAGATCCAATGAGCAGTTCTTC.

V usage is TRBV3-1 (or the pseudogene TRBV3-2) and J usage is TRBJ2-1; 16 bases are shared with TRBD2. This CDR3 is 19 amino acids long. The V gene end was trimmed by 3 bases and the J gene end by 5 bases; junction bases not matched to a gene: 10. Germline V gives CDR1 LGHDT, CDR2 YNNKEL (reference sequence). CDR3: CASSQRPGTSGRAHNEQFF. The CDR3 nucleotides read TGTGCCAGCAGCCAGAGACCCGGGACTAGCGGGAGGGCCCACAATGAGCAGTTCTTC.

V and J are TRBV14 and TRBJ2-2; weak D call: TRBD2 (5 bases). From germline, CDR1 is SGHDN and CDR2 FVKESK. V lost 0 bases to trimming and J lost 4 bases, with 15 bases between them. The CDR3 length is 17 residues. CDR3: CASSQEGLARSTGELFF. The CDR3 nucleotides are TGTGCCAGCAGCCAAGAAGGGCTAGCTCGGAGCACCGGGGAGCTGTTTTTT. Based on the CDR3 plus reference TRBV14 and TRBJ2-2, the full variable domain is EAGVTQFPSHSVIEKGQTVTLRCDPISGHDNLYWYRRVMGKEIKFLLHFVKESKQDESGMPNNRFLAERTGGTYSTLKVQPAELEDSGVYFCASSQEGLARSTGELFFGEGSRLTVL.

This clone was seen a single time. This chain links TRBV27 with TRBJ1-2; unclear D gene. CDR3 size: 13 residues. V was trimmed by 6 bases and J by 9 bases, leaving 17 bases between them. The germline V gene has CDR1 MNHEY and CDR2 SMNVEV (reference sequence). CDR3 coding DNA: TGTGCCAGCAGCAGCAACGAGGAGTTAAGCTACACCTTC. Amino acid sequence: CASSSNEELSYTF.

V usage is TRBV27 and J usage is TRBJ2-7, with D maybe TRBD2 (6 bases). The V end lost 1 base, the J end lost 3 bases, and 22 bases lay between the germline ends. In germline, CDR1 is MNHEY, CDR2 SMNVEV (reference sequence). The CDR3 is 18 residues long. CDR3 in amino acids: CASSLLPPSGTAFYEQYF. CDR3 nucleotides: TGTGCCAGCAGTTTATTGCCCCCATCGGGGACTGCCTTCTACGAGCAGTACTTC.